This entry is about one TCR beta chain. Its specificity is not known. The entry originates in a study of cytomegalovirus exposure and HLA in healthy donors. Study-wide context: Clustering assigned about 76% of the roughly 380 genotyped donors to the Caucasian-associated ancestry cluster. Study-wide points: A reported reduction in N-insertions relative to the approximately 690-donor mean was seen in an Asian-associated ancestry cluster in a later analysis.

Primers included in the PCR were 60 Vbeta and 13 Jbeta primers. Data came from immunoSEQ multiplex PCR; TCRdb stores just in-frame clones and leaves some out. The profile shows 150,000 to 180,000 clones, about 85% of them singletons. CDR1 and CDR2 from the germline V gene are MNHNS and SASEGT. CDR3 length equals 16 residues. With 4 bases clipped from V and 2 bases from J, the junction kept 6 bases outside the gene matches. Material: PBMCs. The sequence was collected from a man aged 30 to 39 in good health and CMV-seropositive. The chain joins TRBV6-1 to TRBJ2-4; 9 positions match TRBD1. CDR3 residues: CASSVTGGETKNIQYF. As DNA, the CDR3 is TGTGCCAGCAGTGTTACAGGGGGCGAGACCAAAAACATTCAGTACTTC.